This entry features one TCR beta chain sequence. The same CDR3 is also encoded by other DNA sequences in this sample. These data come from a study of blood T cell repertoires in COVID-19. Study overall: Sites across the United States, Italy and Spain contributed samples from acute and convalescent COVID-19. PBMCs, B-cell-depleted T cells, or T cells provided the cDNA or gDNA that made up the material.

Original methodology: Nucleated cell counts were estimated from reference gene primer amplification. The data were produced by immunoSEQ multiplex PCR, yet TCRdb's version contains in-frame clones alone and is incomplete. For V, J and clone size, that table is used; D and trimming come from the DNA. The data hold 200,000 to 250,000 clones, with roughly 83% observed a single time. The V gene end was trimmed by 4 bases and the J gene end by 2 bases; junction bases not matched to a gene: 4. Germline lookup yields CDR1 MNHEY and CDR2 SMNVEV (reference sequence). CDR3 length: 15 amino acids. This sequence joins TRBV27 and TRBJ1-5, with 8 bases that match TRBD1. The sequence came from an elderly man with acute or convalescent COVID-19. Material: peripheral blood. In nucleotides, the CDR3 is TGTGCCAGCAGTTCCGGGACAGGAGGCAATCAGCCCCAGCATTTT. Protein product: CASSSGTGGNQPQHF.